This entry describes one TCR beta chain. The data belong to a study of blood T cell repertoires in COVID-19. In the study overall: There were acute and convalescent COVID-19 samples, and they came from the United States, Italy and Spain. PBMCs, B-cell-depleted T cells, or T cells provided the cDNA or gDNA that made up the material.

Original processing methods: Counts of nucleated cells, estimated from reference gene primer amplification, were obtained. Profiling relied on immunoSEQ multiplex PCR, and the TCRdb table lists in-frame clones only, not all of them. From that table come the V and J calls and clone size; the DNA was used to work out D and trimming. The sample yields 150,000 to 200,000 clones, around four fifths seen once. The V gene lost 3 bases and the J gene lost 4 bases, with 13 bases spanning the gap. CDR3 length: 16 residues. From germline, CDR1 is LGHNA and CDR2 YSLEER. This clonotype was obtained from a woman aged 80 or over with active or convalescent COVID-19. The sample taken for sequencing was peripheral blood. V is TRBV4-3 and J is TRBJ1-6; weak D call: TRBD1 (6 bases). The CDR3 DNA is TGCGCCAGCAGCCAGCGGGGAGGGGGTTATAATTCACCCCTCCACTTT. Amino acid sequence: CASSQRGGGYNSPLHF.